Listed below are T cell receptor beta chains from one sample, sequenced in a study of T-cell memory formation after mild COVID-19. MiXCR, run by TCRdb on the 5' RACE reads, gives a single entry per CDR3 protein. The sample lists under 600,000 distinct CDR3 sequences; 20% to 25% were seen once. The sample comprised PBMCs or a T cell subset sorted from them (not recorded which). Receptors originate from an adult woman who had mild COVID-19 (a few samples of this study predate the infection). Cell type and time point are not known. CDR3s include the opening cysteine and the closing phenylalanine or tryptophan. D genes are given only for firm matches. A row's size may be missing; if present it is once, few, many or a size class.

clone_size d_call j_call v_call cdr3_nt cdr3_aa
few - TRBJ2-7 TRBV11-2 TGTGCCAGCAGCCCTCCTGAGTTGCAGCAGTACTTC CASSPPELQQYF
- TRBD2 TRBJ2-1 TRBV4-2 TGTGCCAGCAGCCAAGAGACTAGCGGGAGGAGAAATGAGCAGTTCTTC CASSQETSGRRNEQFF
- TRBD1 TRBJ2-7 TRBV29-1 TGCAGCGGGGGACAGGGCTACGAGCAGTACTTC CSGGQGYEQYF
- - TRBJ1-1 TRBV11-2 TGTGCCAGCAGCTTAACGTTTCGGGGGGCGAACACTGAAGCTTTCTTT CASSLTFRGANTEAFF
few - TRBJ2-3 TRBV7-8 TGTGCCAGCAGCTCCTCTGGGTCTGTGTTGGCTAGCACAGATACGCAGTATTTT CASSSSGSVLASTDTQYF
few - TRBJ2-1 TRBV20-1 TGCAGTGCTAGGGGGAATAGTCGTAATGAGCAGTTCTTC CSARGNSRNEQFF
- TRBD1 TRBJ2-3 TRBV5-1 TGCGCCAGCAGCTTAAGGGGGCCCGGCACAGATACGCAGTATTTT CASSLRGPGTDTQYF
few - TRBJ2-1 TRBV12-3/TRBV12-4 TGTGCCAGCAGTTCTGACTCTGGTATCGGGAAGTTCTTC CASSSDSGIGKFF
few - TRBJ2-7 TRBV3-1 TGTGCCAGCAGCCAGGGGGTCGCCCAGTACTTC CASSQGVAQYF
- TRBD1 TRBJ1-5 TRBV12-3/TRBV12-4 TGTGCCAGCAGTTTAGGGGGACAGGAAAGCAATCAGCCCCAGCATTTT CASSLGGQESNQPQHF
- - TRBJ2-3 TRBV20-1 TGCAGTGCTAGGGCCGTTTATGGGACGGCGTCCTTTTTT CSARAVYGTASFF
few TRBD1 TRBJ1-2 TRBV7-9 TGTGCCAGCAGCCTCCGGACAGGGGTCGGTGTCTATGGCTACACCTTC CASSLRTGVGVYGYTF
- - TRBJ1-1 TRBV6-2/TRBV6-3 TGTGCCAGCTACTCGATACCCTCCTATGAAGCTTTCTTT CASYSIPSYEAFF
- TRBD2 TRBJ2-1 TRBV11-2 TGTGCCAGCAGCTTAAGCGTGACTAGCGGGAGTGCCTACAATGAGCAGTTCTTC CASSLSVTSGSAYNEQFF
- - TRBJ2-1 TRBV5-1 TGCGCCAGCAGCTTGGTTCGTAACTATGAGCAGTTCTTC CASSLVRNYEQFF
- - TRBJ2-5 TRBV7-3 TGTGCCAGCAGCTCCCTATCAATTCGAGCGGTGGGGTACCAAGAGACCCAGTACTTC CASSSLSIRAVGYQETQYF
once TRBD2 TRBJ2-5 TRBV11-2 TGTGCCAGCAGACCTAGCGGGGGGGCCCCAGAGACCCAGTACTTC CASRPSGGAPETQYF
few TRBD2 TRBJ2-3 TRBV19 TGTGCCAGTAGTATCTCTAGCGGAAGCACAGATACGCAGTATTTT CASSISSGSTDTQYF
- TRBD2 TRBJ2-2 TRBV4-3 TGCGCCAGCAGCCAAGATCGAGTTGGACTAGCGGGAACGAACACCGGGGAGCTGTTTTTT CASSQDRVGLAGTNTGELFF
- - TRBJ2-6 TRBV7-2 TGTGCCAGCAGCATCTGGGCGGGGTCAGGGGCCAACGTCCTGACTTTC CASSIWAGSGANVLTF
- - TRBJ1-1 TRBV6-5 TGTGCCAGCAGTTATTCAGAATTGAACACTGAAGCTTTCTTT CASSYSELNTEAFF
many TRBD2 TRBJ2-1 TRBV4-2 TGTGCCAGCAGCCGCCAGAACTCGAGGACTAGCGGTTACAATGAGCAGTTCTTC CASSRQNSRTSGYNEQFF
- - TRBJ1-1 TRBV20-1 TGCAGTGCTAGAGAGGGGGCCACTGAAGCTTTCTTT CSAREGATEAFF
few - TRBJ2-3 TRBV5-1 TGCGCCAGCAGCCCATACACGGGCCTGGGGGATACGCAGTATTTT CASSPYTGLGDTQYF
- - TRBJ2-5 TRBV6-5 TGTGCCAGCACCCGACTAGGGCAAGAGACCCAGTACTTC CASTRLGQETQYF
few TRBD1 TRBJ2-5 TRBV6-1 TGTGCCAGCATGCACAGGGGGCGCGGGGAGACCCAGTACTTC CASMHRGRGETQYF
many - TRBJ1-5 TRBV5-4 TGTGCCAGCAGCGAGTGGCCAGGGCCCCAGCATTTT CASSEWPGPQHF
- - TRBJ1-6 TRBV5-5 TGTGCCAGCACCATTCGGTTAGATAATTCACCCCTCCACTTT CASTIRLDNSPLHF
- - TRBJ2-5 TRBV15 TGTGCCACCGCACGGGGGCAAGAGACCCAGTACTTC CATARGQETQYF
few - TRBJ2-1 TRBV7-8 TGTGCCAGCAGCCCTTCGAGGCTAGCCTACAATGAGCAGTTCTTC CASSPSRLAYNEQFF